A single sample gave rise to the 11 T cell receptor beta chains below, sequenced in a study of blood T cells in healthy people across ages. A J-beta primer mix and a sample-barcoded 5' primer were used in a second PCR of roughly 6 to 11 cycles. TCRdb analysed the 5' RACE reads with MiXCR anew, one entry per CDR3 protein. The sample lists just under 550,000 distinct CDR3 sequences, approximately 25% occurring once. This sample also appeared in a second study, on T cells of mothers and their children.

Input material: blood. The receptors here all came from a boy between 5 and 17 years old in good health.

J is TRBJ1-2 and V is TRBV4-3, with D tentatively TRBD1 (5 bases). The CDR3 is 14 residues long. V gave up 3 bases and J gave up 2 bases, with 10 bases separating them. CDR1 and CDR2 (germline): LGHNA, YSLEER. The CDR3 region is CASSQGVFNYGYTF. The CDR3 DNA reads TGCGCCAGCAGCCAGGGGGTGTTCAACTATGGCTACACCTTC.

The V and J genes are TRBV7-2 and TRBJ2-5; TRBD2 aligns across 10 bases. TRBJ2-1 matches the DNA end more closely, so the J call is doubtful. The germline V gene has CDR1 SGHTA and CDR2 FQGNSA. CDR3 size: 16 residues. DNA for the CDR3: TGTGCCAGCAGCATCCAAAGCGGGGGGGCCCGCAATGAGCAGTTCTTC. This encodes CASSIQSGGARNEQFF.

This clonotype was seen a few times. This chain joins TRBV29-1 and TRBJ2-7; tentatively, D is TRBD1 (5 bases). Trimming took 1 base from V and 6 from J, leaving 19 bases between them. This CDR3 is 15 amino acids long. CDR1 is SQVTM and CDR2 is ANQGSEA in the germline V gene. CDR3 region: CSVEVRISGLGEQYF. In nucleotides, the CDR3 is TGCAGCGTTGAAGTTCGAATATCAGGGCTCGGCGAGCAGTACTTC.

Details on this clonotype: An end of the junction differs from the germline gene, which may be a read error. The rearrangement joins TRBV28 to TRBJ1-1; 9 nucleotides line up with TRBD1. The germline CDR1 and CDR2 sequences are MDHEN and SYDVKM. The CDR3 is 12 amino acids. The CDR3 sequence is CASSSRTGAPYF. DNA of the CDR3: TGTGCCAGCAGTTCGAGGACAGGGGCCCCCTATTTT.

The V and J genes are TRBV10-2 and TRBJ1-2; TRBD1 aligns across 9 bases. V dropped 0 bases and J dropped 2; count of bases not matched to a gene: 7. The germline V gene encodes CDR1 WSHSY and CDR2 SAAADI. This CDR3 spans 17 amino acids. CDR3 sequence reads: CASSESVFGTGNYGYTF. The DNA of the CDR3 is TGCGCCAGCAGTGAGTCGGTTTTCGGGACAGGGAACTATGGCTACACCTTC.

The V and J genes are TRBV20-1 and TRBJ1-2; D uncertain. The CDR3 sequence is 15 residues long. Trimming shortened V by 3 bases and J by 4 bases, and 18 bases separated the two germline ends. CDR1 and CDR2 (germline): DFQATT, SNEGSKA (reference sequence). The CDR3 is CSAREDGPLPYGYTF. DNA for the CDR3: TGCAGTGCTAGGGAGGACGGACCACTCCCCTATGGCTACACCTTC.

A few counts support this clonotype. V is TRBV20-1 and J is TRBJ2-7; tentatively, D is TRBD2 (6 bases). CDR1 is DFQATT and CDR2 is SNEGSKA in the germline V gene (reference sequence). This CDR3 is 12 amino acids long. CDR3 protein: CSSGQSSYEQYF. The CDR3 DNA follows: TGCAGCAGCGGGCAGAGCTCCTACGAGCAGTACTTC.

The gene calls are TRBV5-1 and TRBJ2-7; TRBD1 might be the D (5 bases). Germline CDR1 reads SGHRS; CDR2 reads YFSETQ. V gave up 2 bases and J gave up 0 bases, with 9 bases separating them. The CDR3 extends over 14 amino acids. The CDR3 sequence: CASSLQVSSYEQYF. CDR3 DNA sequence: TGCGCCAGCAGCTTACAGGTGAGCTCCTACGAGCAGTACTTC.

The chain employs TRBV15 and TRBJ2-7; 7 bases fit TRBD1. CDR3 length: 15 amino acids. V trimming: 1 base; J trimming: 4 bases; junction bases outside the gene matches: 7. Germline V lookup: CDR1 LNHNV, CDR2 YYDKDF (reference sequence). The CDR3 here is CATSRGGTEKYEQYF. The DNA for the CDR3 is TGTGCCACCAGCAGAGGAGGGACAGAGAAGTACGAGCAGTACTTC.

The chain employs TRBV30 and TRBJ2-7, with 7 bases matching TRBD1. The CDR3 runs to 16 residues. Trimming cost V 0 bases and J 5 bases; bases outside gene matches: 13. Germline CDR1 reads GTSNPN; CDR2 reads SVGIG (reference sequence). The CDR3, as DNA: TGTGCCTGGAGTGTAAAGGACAGGTTAAACTTGCACGAGCAGTACTTC. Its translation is CAWSVKDRLNLHEQYF.

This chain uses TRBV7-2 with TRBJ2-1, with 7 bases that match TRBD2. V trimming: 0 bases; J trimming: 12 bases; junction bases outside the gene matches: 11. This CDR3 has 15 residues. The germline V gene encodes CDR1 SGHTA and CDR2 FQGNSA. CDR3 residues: CASSLASGRVDVQFF. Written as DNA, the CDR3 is TGTGCCAGCAGCTTAGCAAGTGGGAGGGTTGATGTGCAGTTCTTC.